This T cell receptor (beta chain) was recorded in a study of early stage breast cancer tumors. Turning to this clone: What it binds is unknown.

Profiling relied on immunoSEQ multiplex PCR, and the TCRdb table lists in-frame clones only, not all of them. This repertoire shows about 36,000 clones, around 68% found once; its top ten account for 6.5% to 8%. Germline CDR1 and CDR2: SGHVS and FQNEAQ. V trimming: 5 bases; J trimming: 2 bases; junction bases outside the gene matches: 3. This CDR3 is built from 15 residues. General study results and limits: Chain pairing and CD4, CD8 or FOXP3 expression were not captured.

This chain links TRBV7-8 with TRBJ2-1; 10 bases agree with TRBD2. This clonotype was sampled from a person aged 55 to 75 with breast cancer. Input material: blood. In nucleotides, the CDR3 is TGTGCCAGCAGCGGTAGCGGGAGGACCTACAATGAGCAGTTCTTC. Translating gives CASSGSGRTYNEQFF.